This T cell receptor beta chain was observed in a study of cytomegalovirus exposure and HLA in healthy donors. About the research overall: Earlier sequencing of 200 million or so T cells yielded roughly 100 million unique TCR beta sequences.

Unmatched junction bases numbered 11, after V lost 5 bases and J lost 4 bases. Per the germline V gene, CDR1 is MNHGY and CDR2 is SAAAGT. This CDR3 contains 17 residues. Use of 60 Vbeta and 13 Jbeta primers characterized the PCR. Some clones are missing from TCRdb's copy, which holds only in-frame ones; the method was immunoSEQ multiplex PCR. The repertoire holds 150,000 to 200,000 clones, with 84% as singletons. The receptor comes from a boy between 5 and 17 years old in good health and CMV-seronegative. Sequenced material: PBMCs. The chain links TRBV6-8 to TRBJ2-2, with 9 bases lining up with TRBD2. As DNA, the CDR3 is TGTGCCAGCAGTCTATTAGCGGGAGAGGGGCGCACCGGGGAGCTGTTTTTT. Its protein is CASSLLAGEGRTGELFF.